One and the same sample provided the 15 T cell receptor beta chains below, sequenced in a study of T cell changes during pregnancy in multiple sclerosis. The data were produced by immunoSEQ multiplex PCR, yet TCRdb's version contains in-frame clones alone and is incomplete. Of some 41,000 clones in the sample, about 88% were seen once. Sequences were derived from CD8+ T cells from peripheral blood mononuclear cells, sampled in the first trimester of pregnancy. The receptors here all came from a female donor with multiple sclerosis, enrolled in a pregnancy study.

The chain couples TRBV7-9 to TRBJ2-2; 9 bases align to TRBD2. With 5 bases clipped from V and 4 bases from J, the junction kept 11 bases outside the gene matches. This CDR3 has 17 amino acids. Germline V gene lookup returns CDR1 SEHNR and CDR2 FQNEAQ (reference sequence). The CDR3 nucleotides read TGTGCCAGCAGCCGACCTGGCGGGGGGGCCCGCACCGGGGAGCTGTTTTTT. Its translation is CASSRPGGGARTGELFF.

V and J are TRBV19 and TRBJ1-5; TRBD1 aligns across 10 bases. Germline CDR1 and CDR2: LNHDA and SQIVND (reference sequence). The J segment lost 3 bases and the V segment lost 6 bases, leaving 8 bases of the junction unmatched. CDR3 size: 16 residues. DNA for the CDR3: TGTGCCAGTAGCCCCAGGGGACAGGGGCCCAATCAGCCCCAGCATTTT. Translation gives CASSPRGQGPNQPQHF. Full variable domain (remainder filled in from reference TRBV19 and TRBJ1-5): DGGITQSPKYLFRKEGQNVTLSCEQNLNHDAMYWYRQDPGQGLRLIYYSQIVNDFQKGDIAEGYSVSREKKESFPLTVTSAQKNPTAFYLCASSPRGQGPNQPQHFGDGTRLSIL.

This chain uses TRBV7-3 with TRBJ2-7; 10 bases match TRBD1. CDR3 length: 13 residues. Germline lookup yields CDR1 SGHTA and CDR2 FQGTGA. V was pared by 5 bases and J by 5 bases, with 3 bases of the junction left unmatched. CDR3 loop: CASSVGQGNEQYF. DNA for the CDR3: TGTGCCAGCAGCGTGGGACAGGGGAACGAGCAGTACTTC.

This clone occurred a few times. The chain combines TRBV4-2 with TRBJ1-5, with D hard to call. The CDR3 is 14 residues long. Trimming shortened V by 1 base and J by 4 bases, and 8 bases separated the two germline ends. Germline V lookup: CDR1 LGHNA, CDR2 YNFKEQ. This CDR3 is CASSQVGGNQPQHF. As DNA, the CDR3 is TGTGCCAGCAGCCAAGTGGGAGGGAATCAGCCCCAGCATTTT.

DNA for the CDR3: TGTGCCAGCAGTCCGGGGGAGAACACTGAAGCTTTCTTT. It translates to CASSPGENTEAFF. V and J are TRBV6-6 and TRBJ1-1; perhaps TRBD1 as D (5 bases). The CDR3 is 13 amino acids. Germline lookup yields CDR1 MNHNY and CDR2 SVGAGI (reference sequence). Trimming removed 5 bases at V and 1 base at J, with 8 bases between.

The chain is built from TRBV4-2 and TRBJ2-7, with D possibly TRBD1 on 5 matching bases. V was shortened by 0 bases and J by 3 bases, with 15 bases between the two germline ends. The CDR3 length is 16 residues. In germline, CDR1 is LGHNA, CDR2 YNFKEQ. CDR3 residues: CASSQDGATVNYEQYF. The CDR3 coding sequence is TGTGCCAGCAGCCAAGATGGGGCCACTGTTAACTACGAGCAGTACTTC.

V and J are TRBV19 and TRBJ1-1; D gene uncertain. Looked up from germline, CDR1 is LNHDA and CDR2 is SQIVND (reference sequence). The ends were cut back, 2 bases at V and 1 base at J, with 8 bases in the middle. The CDR3 runs 14 residues. The CDR3: CASSIQPGNTEAFF. CDR3 bases: TGTGCCAGTAGTATACAACCGGGGAACACTGAAGCTTTCTTT.

The CDR3 here is CASSLFSQRYGYTF. CDR3 nucleotides: TGTGCCAGCAGCTTGTTTAGTCAGCGCTATGGCTACACCTTC. J is TRBJ1-2 and V is TRBV5-6; no clear D gene. The CDR3 totals 14 residues. Germline CDR1 is SGHDT and CDR2 is YYEEEE. Trimming pared 1 base from V and 4 bases from J, leaving 11 bases between.

This chain uses TRBV7-2 with TRBJ1-4; 9 bases map to TRBD1. Per the germline V gene, CDR1 is SGHTA and CDR2 is FQGNSA. The V and J ends lost 4 bases and 5 bases, in that order; junction bases with no gene match: 14. This CDR3 has 18 residues. The CDR3 nucleotides are TGTGCCAGCAGCTCCCCTATCAACTCCGGGACAGGGAATGAAAAACTGTTTTTT. Its protein product is CASSSPINSGTGNEKLFF.

The chain joins TRBV7-8 to TRBJ2-3; TRBD2 aligns across 10 bases. The V gene end was trimmed by 2 bases and the J gene end by 1 base; junction bases not matched to a gene: 12. Germline V gene lookup returns CDR1 SGHVS and CDR2 FQNEAQ. The CDR3 spans 19 residues. CDR3 protein: CASSLNSWASGGRTDTQYF. CDR3 DNA sequence: TGTGCCAGCAGCTTAAATTCTTGGGCTAGCGGGGGTCGCACAGATACGCAGTATTTT.

This clone has just a few counts. CDR3 sequence (DNA): TGTGCCAGCAGCCCCCCCACGGGAGGGGGTCCTGAAGCTTTCTTT. Its protein is CASSPPTGGGPEAFF. The rearrangement links TRBV7-8 to TRBJ1-1, with D possibly matching TRBD1 (6 bases). The CDR3 runs 15 residues. Trimming stripped 5 bases from V and 6 bases from J, with 19 bases between. Per germline, CDR1 SGHVS and CDR2 FQNEAQ. The variable domain in full, completed from reference TRBV7-8 and TRBJ1-1, reads GAGVSQSPRYKVAKRGQDVALRCDPISGHVSLFWYQQALGQGPEFLTYFQNEAQLDKSGLPSDRFFAERPEGSVSTLKIQRTQQEDSAVYLCASSPPTGGGPEAFFGQGTRLTVV.

This clone has just one count. The chain uses TRBV21-1 and TRBJ2-7; the DNA was not compared with TRBD1, the D call given in the table. TRBV21-1 is listed as a pseudogene. The CDR3 runs 19 residues. The CDR3 region has the DNA TGTGCCAGCAGCATCCATTTGTGGGACAGGGGATTAGGGCCCTACGAGCAGTACTTC. It is translated as CASSIHLWDRGLGPYEQYF.

This clone appeared a single time. The chain uses TRBV27 and TRBJ1-1, with 8 bases that match TRBD1. Germline CDR1 reads MNHEY; CDR2 reads SMNVEV (reference sequence). V shed 3 bases and J 9 bases; nucleotides not matched to a gene: 6. The CDR3 is 13 amino acids. CDR3 bases: TGTGCCAGCAGTTTGGACAGGGAAAAGCAAGCTTTCTTT. This encodes CASSLDREKQAFF.

V and J are TRBV6-5 and TRBJ2-7; 9 positions match TRBD1. CDR1 MNHEY and CDR2 SVGAGI come from the germline V gene. The CDR3 loop spans 14 amino acids. With 7 bases clipped from V and 3 bases from J, the junction kept 7 bases outside the gene matches. This CDR3 is CASTQPGQGYEQYF. Here the CDR3 DNA reads TGTGCCAGCACCCAACCGGGACAGGGCTACGAGCAGTACTTC.

This clone was detected once. The genes are TRBV5-6 and TRBJ2-2, with D possibly being TRBD2 (6 bases). Trimming shortened V by 3 bases and J by 5 bases, and 20 bases separated the two germline ends. The CDR3 extends over 17 amino acids. Germline V gene lookup returns CDR1 SGHDT and CDR2 YYEEEE. The CDR3 region is CASSSSPGTDLTGELFF. The CDR3 DNA reads as TGTGCCAGCAGCTCGTCCCCCGGGACTGACCTAACCGGGGAGCTGTTTTTT.